This T cell receptor beta chain came from a study of long-term antiretroviral therapy in people with HIV. The study's findings and limits: Repertoires looked antigen-experienced, with only a slight naive shift after ART. Blood dating 2004 to 2017 may reflect older ART regimens. Transplant-donor-level diversity was not reached after ART, though diversity increased.

Concerning this clone itself: Its target is not known.

Samples were assayed with immunoSEQ v3.0 at survey level. Method: immunoSEQ multiplex PCR; TCRdb's copy keeps in-frame clones and lacks some. The sample lists tens of thousands of clones, approximately 89% occurring once. With 4 bases removed from V and 5 bases from J, the gap between germline ends came to 12 bases. The CDR3 spans 14 residues. Germline V CDR1 and CDR2: MNHNY, SVGAGI (reference sequence). The specimen was unsorted PBMCs, collected 3.1 years after starting antiretroviral therapy. This clonotype was sampled from a woman in her fifties or sixties with HIV. The V gene is TRBV6-6, the J gene TRBJ1-5, with D possibly being TRBD1 (6 bases). The DNA of the CDR3 is TGTGCCAGCAGTTTAAACGAGGGGGATCAGCCCCAGCATTTT. This gives the protein CASSLNEGDQPQHF.